This T cell receptor beta chain was sequenced for a study of blood T cell repertoires in COVID-19. Across the whole study: COVID-19 samples, acute and convalescent, were from the United States, Italy and Spain. T cells, B-cell-depleted T cells, or PBMCs supplied cDNA or gDNA.

Original data processing: Reference gene primer amplification gave nucleated cell count estimates. Clones were sequenced by immunoSEQ multiplex PCR, and TCRdb holds only the in-frame ones, with some missing. D and trimming come from the DNA, and the V and J calls and clone size come from that table. The repertoire consists of 50,000 to 70,000 clones, with approximately 92% occurring once and the leading ten covering around 9.1%. V lost 3 bases and J 4 bases, leaving 9 bases between the germline ends. Germline V CDR1 and CDR2: MNHNS, SASEGT. This CDR3 is built from 14 residues. The source is a woman older than 75 with active COVID-19. This chain links TRBV6-1 with TRBJ2-2, with no clear D. Sequenced sample: peripheral blood. The CDR3 coding sequence is TGTGCCAGCAGTGACGTGGGCCCCACCGGGGAGCTGTTTTTT. This sequence encodes CASSDVGPTGELFF.